These 9 T cell receptor beta chains share one sample of origin, sequenced in a study of cytotoxic CD8 clonotypes in ibrutinib-treated CLL (dated by TCRdb to about 2021). This sample's time point label indicates: approximately 25 months on ibrutinib. Receptor amplification or capture employed the immunoSEQ multiplex PCR assay. This immuneACCESS table, as held by TCRdb, lists in-frame sequences with V and J called but not all clones. Of the missing ones, under half trace to an unresolved V gene in checked studies; the others have no known cause. The sample yields roughly 170,000 clones; about 80% were counted once. 3.5% to 5.5% of the sample lies in the top ten. The material sequenced was PBMCs, taken after 24 months of ibrutinib treatment. The receptors come from a human donor with chronic lymphocytic leukemia.

The chain carries TRBV9 and TRBJ1-3; D is unresolved. The CDR3 length is 15 residues. Trimming took off 0 bases at V and 0 bases at J, with 7 bases between the two ends. Germline values: CDR1 SGDLS, CDR2 YYNGEE. For the CDR3, the DNA is TGTGCCAGCAGCGTAGGGGTACTCTCTGGAAACACCATATATTTT. It yields the protein CASSVGVLSGNTIYF.

The J gene is TRBJ2-1, the V gene TRBV5-6; 7 nucleotides agree with TRBD1. In germline, CDR1 is SGHDT, CDR2 YYEEEE. The CDR3 loop spans 12 amino acids. With V trimmed by 5 bases and J by 8 bases, 4 bases remained unmatched. This chain's CDR3 is CASRRQGHEQFF. For the CDR3, the DNA is TGTGCCAGCAGACGACAGGGCCATGAGCAGTTCTTC.

This clone was seen just once. The chain has TRBV15 and TRBJ2-7; 7 nucleotides agree with TRBD2. Germline lookup yields CDR1 LNHNV and CDR2 YYDKDF (reference sequence). Trimming at V came to 0 bases and at J to 4 bases, leaving 6 bases not matched to a gene. The CDR3 covers 15 residues. CDR3 sequence: CATSRDRTSSYEQYF. CDR3 coding DNA: TGTGCCACCAGCAGAGATCGGACTAGTTCTTACGAGCAGTACTTC.

J is TRBJ2-1 and V is TRBV12-5; 13 positions match TRBD2. The length of the CDR3 is 19 residues. Per the germline V gene, CDR1 is LGHNT and CDR2 is FRNRAP. Trimming removed 7 bases from V and 7 bases from J; junction bases left unmatched: 19. CDR3 residues: CASVRRSRTSGGLGNEQFF. Written as DNA, the CDR3 is TGTGCTAGTGTAAGAAGGTCCCGGACTAGCGGGGGCCTAGGGAATGAGCAGTTCTTC.

The chain joins TRBV9 to TRBJ2-3; 13 bases match TRBD2. The CDR3 contains 16 residues. V lost 3 bases to trimming and J lost 8 bases; unmatched junction nucleotides: 9. CDR1 is SGDLS, CDR2 YYNGEE, per germline. The DNA of the CDR3 is TGTGCCAGCAGCGCCCGGACTAGCGGGAGTGTGGGTACGCAGTATTTT. Its protein is CASSARTSGSVGTQYF. The full variable domain, rest sourced from reference TRBV9 and TRBJ2-3, is DSGVTQTPKHLITATGQRVTLRCSPRSGDLSVYWYQQSLDQGLQFLIQYYNGEERAKGNILERFSAQQFPDLHSELNLSSLELGDSALYFCASSARTSGSVGTQYFGPGTRLTVL.

V is TRBV5-6 and J is TRBJ1-3; D not certain. Per germline, CDR1 SGHDT and CDR2 YYEEEE. The CDR3 consists of 14 residues. The ends were cut back, 7 bases at V and 1 base at J, with 12 bases in the middle. The CDR3 is CASALRVSGNTIYF. CDR3 nucleotide sequence: TGTGCCAGCGCCCTAAGGGTTTCTGGAAACACCATATATTTT. Looking up the rest from reference TRBV5-6 and TRBJ1-3 gives the full variable domain: DAGVTQSPTHLIKTRGQQVTLRCSPKSGHDTVSWYQQALGQGPQFIFQYYEEEERQRGNFPDRFSGHQFPNYSSELNVNALLLGDSALYLCASALRVSGNTIYFGEGSWLTVV.

Turning to this clone: A junction end diverges from the germline sequence, so it may reflect a read error. The V call is TRBV7-7, the J call TRBJ2-7, with 9 bases that match TRBD1. The CDR3 extends over 14 amino acids. Per the germline V gene, CDR1 is SSHAT and CDR2 is FNYEAQ (reference sequence). Here the CDR3 reads CASSLGQGTYEQYF. As DNA, the CDR3 is TGTGCTAGCAGCCTGGGACAGGGTACCTACGAGCAGTACTTC.

This chain joins TRBV7-3 and TRBJ2-7, with D maybe TRBD2 (6 bases). V lost 2 bases and J lost 0, with 11 bases in between. CDR3 size: 15 residues. Germline V lookup: CDR1 SGHTA, CDR2 FQGTGA. CDR3 coding DNA: TGTGCCAGCAGCTTAGGGAGGCCCCGCTCCTACGAGCAGTACTTC. The encoded protein is CASSLGRPRSYEQYF.

The chain carries TRBV10-3 and TRBJ2-1; 8 bases are shared with TRBD2. The CDR3 covers 14 residues. Germline CDR1 reads ENHRY; CDR2 reads SYGVKD. The V gene end was trimmed by 2 bases and the J gene end by 15 bases; junction bases not matched to a gene: 12. Written as DNA, the CDR3 is TGTGCCATCAGTGAGCCTACGGCGGGCGGGGGGACGTTCTTC. Its translation is CAISEPTAGGGTFF.